These T cell receptor beta chains were read from a single sample in a study of tumor and adjacent non-tumor tissue in lung cancer. From the multiplex PCR reads, TCRdb called clonotypes with MiXCR, one entry per CDR3 protein. The sample carries more than 95,000 distinct CDR3 sequences, about 66% recorded once. Sequencing used lung tumor tissue. All receptors derive from a man between 25 and 39 years old with non-small cell lung cancer. Both conserved end residues are part of each CDR3. D genes are given only for firm matches. Some rows mark clone size as missing; the rest say once, few, many or name a class of expanded clone.

TRBV24-1,few,TRBJ2-3,-,TGTGCCACCCGAGCGGGAGATACGCAGTATTTT,CATRAGDTQYF
TRBV20-1,-,TRBJ2-3,-,TGCAGTGTCGCCACTCCGGGGTGCATAGATACGCAGTATTTT,CSVATPGCIDTQYF
TRBV6-2/TRBV6-3,-,TRBJ2-7,TRBD2,TGTGCCAGCAGTTACGAACTAGCGGGCGGCGAGCAGTACTTC,CASSYELAGGEQYF
TRBV12-3/TRBV12-4,medium-sized,TRBJ2-7,-,TGTGCCAGCAGCCGGGACACCGCGGGCGAGCAGTACTTC,CASSRDTAGEQYF
TRBV20-1,-,TRBJ2-7,TRBD2,TGCAGTGCTAGTTTAGCGGGAGTCTACGAGGACTACTTC,CSASLAGVYEDYF
TRBV6-2/TRBV6-3,many,TRBJ1-5,-,TGTGCCAGCAGCGGCCTGGGAGCCGTAATCACTAGCAATCAGCCCCAGCATTTT,CASSGLGAVITSNQPQHF
TRBV4-3,-,TRBJ1-5,-,TGCGCCAGCAGCCAAAATGAAGGTCAGCCTCAGCATTTT,CASSQNEGQPQHF
TRBV10-3,few,TRBJ1-2,-,TGTGCCATCAATGCTCGACAATCTGGCTACACCTTC,CAINARQSGYTF
TRBV12-3/TRBV12-4,-,TRBJ2-7,-,TGTGCCAGCAGTCCACGGCAGGGGTTGAACGACCAGTACTTC,CASSPRQGLNDQYF
TRBV6-2/TRBV6-3,many,TRBJ1-1,TRBD1,TGTGCCAGCAGCTTTCCGCGACAGGGGGCTGAAGCTTTCTTT,CASSFPRQGAEAFF